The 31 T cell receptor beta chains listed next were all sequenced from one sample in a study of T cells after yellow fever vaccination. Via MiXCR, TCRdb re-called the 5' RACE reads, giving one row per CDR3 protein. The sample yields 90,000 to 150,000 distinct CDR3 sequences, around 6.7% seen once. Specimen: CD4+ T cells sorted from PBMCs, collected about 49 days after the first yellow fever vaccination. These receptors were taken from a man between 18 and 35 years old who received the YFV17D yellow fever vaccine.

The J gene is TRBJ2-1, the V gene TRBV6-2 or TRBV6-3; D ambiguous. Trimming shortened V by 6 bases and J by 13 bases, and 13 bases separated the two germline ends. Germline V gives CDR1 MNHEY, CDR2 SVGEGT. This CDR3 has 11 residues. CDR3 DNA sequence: TGTGCCAGCAGCTCCGGATTCATACAGTTCTTC. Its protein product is CASSSGFIQFF.

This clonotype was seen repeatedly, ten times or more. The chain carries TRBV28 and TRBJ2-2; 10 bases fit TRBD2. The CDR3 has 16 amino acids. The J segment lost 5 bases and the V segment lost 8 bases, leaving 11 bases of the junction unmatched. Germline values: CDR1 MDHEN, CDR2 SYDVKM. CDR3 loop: CASPPSGGTGTGELFF. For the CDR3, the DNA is TGTGCCAGCCCCCCTAGCGGGGGCACGGGGACCGGGGAGCTGTTTTTT.

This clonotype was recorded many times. The CDR3 sequence is CASRGLFTGELFF. For the CDR3, the DNA is TGTGCCAGCAGAGGACTTTTCACCGGGGAGCTGTTTTTT. This sequence joins TRBV6-5 and TRBJ2-2, with a tentative D call TRBD2 (5 bases). From germline, CDR1 is MNHEY and CDR2 SVGAGI. V lost 6 bases and J lost 4, with 9 bases in between. This CDR3 comprises 13 residues.

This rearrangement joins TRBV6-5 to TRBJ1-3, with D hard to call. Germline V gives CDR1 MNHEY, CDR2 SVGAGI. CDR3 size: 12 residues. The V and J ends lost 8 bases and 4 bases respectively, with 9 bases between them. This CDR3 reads CASGGYGNTIYF. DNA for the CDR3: TGTGCCAGCGGAGGGTACGGAAACACCATATATTTT.

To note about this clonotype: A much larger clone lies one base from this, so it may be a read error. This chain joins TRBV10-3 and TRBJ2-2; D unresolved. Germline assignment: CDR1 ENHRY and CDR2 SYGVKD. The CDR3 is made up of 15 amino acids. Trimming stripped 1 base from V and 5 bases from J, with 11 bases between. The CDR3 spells CAISEFVLVTGELFF. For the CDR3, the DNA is TGTGCCATCAGTGAGTTCGTCCTAGTTACCGGGGAGCTGTTTTTT.

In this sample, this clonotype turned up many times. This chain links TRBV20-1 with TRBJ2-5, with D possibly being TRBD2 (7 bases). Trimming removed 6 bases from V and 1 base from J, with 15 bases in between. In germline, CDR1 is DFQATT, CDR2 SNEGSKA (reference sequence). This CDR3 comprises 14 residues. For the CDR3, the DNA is TGCAGTGCCCACGGGGGGCCCCGCCAAGAGACCCAGTACTTC. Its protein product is CSAHGGPRQETQYF.

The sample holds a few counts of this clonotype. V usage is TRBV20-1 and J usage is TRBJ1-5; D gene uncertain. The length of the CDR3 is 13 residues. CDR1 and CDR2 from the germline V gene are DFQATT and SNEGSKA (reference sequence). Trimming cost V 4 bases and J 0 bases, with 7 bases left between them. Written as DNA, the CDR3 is TGCAGTGCTACAAATAATAGCAATCAGCCCCAGCATTTT. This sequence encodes CSATNNSNQPQHF.

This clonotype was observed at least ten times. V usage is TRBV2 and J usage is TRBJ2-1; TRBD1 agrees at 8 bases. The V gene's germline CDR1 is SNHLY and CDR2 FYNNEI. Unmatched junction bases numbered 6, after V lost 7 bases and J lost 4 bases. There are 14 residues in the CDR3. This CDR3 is CASTRDRWYNEQFF. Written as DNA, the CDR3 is TGTGCCAGCACTAGGGACAGGTGGTACAATGAGCAGTTCTTC.

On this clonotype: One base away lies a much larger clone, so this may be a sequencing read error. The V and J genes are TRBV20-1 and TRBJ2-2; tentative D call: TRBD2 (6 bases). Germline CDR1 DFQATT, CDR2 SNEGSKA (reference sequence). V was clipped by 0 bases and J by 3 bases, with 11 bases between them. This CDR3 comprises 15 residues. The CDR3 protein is CSAREARGDTGELFF. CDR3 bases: TGCAGTGCTAGAGAAGCTCGCGGGGACACCGGGGAGCTGTTTTTT.

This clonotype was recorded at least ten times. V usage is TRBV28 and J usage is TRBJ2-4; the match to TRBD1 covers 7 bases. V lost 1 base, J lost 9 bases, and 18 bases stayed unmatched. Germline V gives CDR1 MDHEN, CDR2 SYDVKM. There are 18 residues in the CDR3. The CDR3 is CASSLFTPRRQGSGIQYF. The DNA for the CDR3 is TGTGCCAGCAGTTTATTCACTCCGCGCCGACAGGGTTCGGGCATTCAGTACTTC.

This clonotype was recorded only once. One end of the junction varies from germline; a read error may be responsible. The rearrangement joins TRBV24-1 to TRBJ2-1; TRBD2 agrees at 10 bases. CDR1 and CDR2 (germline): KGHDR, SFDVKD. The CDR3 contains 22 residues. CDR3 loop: CGTSYFRLPGLATDSSYNEQFF. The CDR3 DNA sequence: TGTGGCACCAGTTATTTCCGTTTACCGGGACTAGCGACCGACAGCTCCTACAATGAGCAGTTCTTC.

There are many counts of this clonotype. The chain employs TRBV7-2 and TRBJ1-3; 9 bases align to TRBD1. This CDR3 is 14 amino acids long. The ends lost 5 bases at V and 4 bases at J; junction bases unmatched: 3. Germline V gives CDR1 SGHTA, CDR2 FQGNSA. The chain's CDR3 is CASSPGQGGNTIYF. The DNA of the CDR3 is TGTGCCAGCAGCCCCGGACAGGGGGGAAACACCATATATTTT.

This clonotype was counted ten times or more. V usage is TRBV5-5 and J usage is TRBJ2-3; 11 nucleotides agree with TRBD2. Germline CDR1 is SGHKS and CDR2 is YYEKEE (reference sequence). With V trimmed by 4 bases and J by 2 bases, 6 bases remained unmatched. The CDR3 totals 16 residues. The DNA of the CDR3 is TGTGCCAGCAGCCCCGGGACTAGCGGACTCACAGATACGCAGTATTTT. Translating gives CASSPGTSGLTDTQYF.

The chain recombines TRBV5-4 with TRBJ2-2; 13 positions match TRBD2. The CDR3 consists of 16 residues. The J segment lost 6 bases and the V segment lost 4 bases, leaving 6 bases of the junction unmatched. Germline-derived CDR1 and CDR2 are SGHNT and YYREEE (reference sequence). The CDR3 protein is CASSVGTSGAPGELFF. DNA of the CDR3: TGTGCCAGCAGCGTGGGGACTAGCGGGGCCCCCGGGGAGCTGTTTTTT.

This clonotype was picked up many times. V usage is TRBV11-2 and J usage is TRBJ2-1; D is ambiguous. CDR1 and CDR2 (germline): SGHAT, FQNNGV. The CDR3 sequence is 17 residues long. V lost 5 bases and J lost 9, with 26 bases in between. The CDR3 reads CASSPRLVTLSIGEQFF. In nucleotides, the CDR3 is TGTGCCAGCAGCCCGCGGTTGGTTACATTGTCAATTGGTGAGCAGTTCTTC.

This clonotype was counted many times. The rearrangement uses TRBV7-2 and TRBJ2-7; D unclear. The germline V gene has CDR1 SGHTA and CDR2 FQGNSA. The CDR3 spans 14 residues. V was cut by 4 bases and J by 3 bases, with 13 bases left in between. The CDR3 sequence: CASSSRTLDYEQYF. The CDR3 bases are TGTGCCAGCAGCTCACGGACCCTAGACTACGAGCAGTACTTC.

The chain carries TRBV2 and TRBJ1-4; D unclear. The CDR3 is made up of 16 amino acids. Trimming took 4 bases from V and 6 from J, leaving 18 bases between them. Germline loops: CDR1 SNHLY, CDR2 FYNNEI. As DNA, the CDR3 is TGTGCCAGCAGTGGCCGAGGAGGCCGGGGTGATGAAAAACTGTTTTTT. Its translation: CASSGRGGRGDEKLFF.

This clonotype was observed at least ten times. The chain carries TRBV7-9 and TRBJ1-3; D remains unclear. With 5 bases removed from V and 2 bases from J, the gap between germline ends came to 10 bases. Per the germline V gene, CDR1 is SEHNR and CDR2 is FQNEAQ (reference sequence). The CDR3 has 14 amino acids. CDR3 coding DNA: TGTGCCAGCAGCCCGTGGGCAGCTGGAAACACCATATATTTT. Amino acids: CASSPWAAGNTIYF. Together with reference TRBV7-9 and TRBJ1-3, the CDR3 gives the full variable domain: DTGVSQNPRHKITKRGQNVTFRCDPISEHNRLYWYRQTLGQGPEFLTYFQNEAQLEKSRLLSDRFSAERPKGSFSTLEIQRTEQGDSAMYLCASSPWAAGNTIYFGEGSWLTVV.

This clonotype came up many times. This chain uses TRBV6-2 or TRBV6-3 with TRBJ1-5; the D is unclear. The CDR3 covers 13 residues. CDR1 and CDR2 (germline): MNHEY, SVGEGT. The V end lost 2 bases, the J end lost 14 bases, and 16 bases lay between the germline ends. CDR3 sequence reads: CASSYDWRGLEHF. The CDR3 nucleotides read TGTGCCAGCAGTTACGATTGGCGGGGTCTTGAGCATTTT.

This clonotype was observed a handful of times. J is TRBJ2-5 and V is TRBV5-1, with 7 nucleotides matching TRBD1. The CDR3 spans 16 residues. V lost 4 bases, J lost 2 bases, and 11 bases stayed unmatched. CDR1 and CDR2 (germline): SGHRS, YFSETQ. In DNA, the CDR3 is TGCGCCAGCAGCAGTCGAGGGGGCTACCGGCAAGAGACCCAGTACTTC. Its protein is CASSSRGGYRQETQYF.

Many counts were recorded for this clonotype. CDR3 residues: CAWGTDSYEQYF. The CDR3 DNA reads TGTGCCTGGGGGACGGACTCCTACGAGCAGTACTTC. The chain is built from TRBV30 and TRBJ2-7; the D call may be TRBD1 or TRBD2 (5 bases each). Germline assignment: CDR1 GTSNPN and CDR2 SVGIG (reference sequence). V was shortened by 5 bases and J by 0 bases, with 8 bases between the two germline ends. This CDR3 is built from 12 residues.

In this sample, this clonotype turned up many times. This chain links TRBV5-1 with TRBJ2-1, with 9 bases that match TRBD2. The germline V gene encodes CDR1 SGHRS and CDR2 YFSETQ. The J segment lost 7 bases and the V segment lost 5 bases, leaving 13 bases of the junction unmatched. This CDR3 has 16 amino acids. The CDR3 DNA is TGCGCCAGCAGTTTAGTTTTAGCGGGGGACTTGAATGAGCAGTTCTTC. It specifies CASSLVLAGDLNEQFF. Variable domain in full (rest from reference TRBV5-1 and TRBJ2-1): KAGVTQTPRYLIKTRGQQVTLSCSPISGHRSVSWYQQTPGQGLQFLFEYFSETQRNKGNFPGRFSGRQFSNSRSEMNVSTLELGDSALYLCASSLVLAGDLNEQFFGPGTRLTVL.

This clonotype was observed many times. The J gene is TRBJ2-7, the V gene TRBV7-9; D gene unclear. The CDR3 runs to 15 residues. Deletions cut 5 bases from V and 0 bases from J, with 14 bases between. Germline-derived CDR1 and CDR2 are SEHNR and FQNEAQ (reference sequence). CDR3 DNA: TGTGCCAGCAGCCGCCTTGGGGATCGCTCCTACGAGCAGTACTTC. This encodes CASSRLGDRSYEQYF.

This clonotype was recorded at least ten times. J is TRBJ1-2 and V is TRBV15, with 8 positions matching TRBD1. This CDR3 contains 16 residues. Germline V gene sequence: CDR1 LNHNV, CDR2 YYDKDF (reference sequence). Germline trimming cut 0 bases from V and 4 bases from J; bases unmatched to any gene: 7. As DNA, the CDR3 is TGTGCCACCAGCAGAGACCTAATTGACAGGGGCTATGGCTACACCTTC. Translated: CATSRDLIDRGYGYTF.

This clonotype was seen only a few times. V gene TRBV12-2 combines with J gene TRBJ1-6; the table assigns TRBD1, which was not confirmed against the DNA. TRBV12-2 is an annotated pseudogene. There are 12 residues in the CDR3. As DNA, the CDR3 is TGTGCAAGTCTGTCAGGGGCTTTGACCCTCCACTTT. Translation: CASLSGALTLHF.

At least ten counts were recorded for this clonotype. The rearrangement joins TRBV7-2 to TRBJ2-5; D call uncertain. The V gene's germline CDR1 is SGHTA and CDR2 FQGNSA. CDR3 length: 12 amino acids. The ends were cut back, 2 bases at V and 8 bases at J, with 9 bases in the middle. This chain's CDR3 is CASSLSFETQYF. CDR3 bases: TGTGCCAGCAGCTTATCCTTTGAAACCCAGTACTTC.

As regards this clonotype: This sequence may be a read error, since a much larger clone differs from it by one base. CDR3 protein: CASSLRGRGVDSPLHF. The CDR3 DNA follows: TGTGCCAGCAGCTTAAGAGGACGGGGGGTTGATTCACCCCTCCACTTT. The chain combines TRBV7-2 with TRBJ1-6; the D gene is possibly TRBD1 (5 bases). V was shortened by 2 bases and J by 8 bases, with 16 bases between the two germline ends. The CDR3 runs 16 residues. CDR1 SGHTA and CDR2 FQGNSA come from the germline V gene.

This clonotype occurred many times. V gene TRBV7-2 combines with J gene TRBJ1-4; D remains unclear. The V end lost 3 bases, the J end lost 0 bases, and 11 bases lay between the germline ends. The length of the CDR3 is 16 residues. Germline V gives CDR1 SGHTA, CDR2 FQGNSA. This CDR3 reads CASSFSATATNEKLFF. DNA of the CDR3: TGTGCCAGCAGCTTCTCAGCGACTGCAACTAATGAAAAACTGTTTTTT.

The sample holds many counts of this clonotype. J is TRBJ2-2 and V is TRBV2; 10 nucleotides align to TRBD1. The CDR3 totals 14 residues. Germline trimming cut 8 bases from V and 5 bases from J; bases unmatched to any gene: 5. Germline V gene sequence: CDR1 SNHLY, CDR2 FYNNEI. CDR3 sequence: CASVRTGGTGELFF. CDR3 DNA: TGTGCCAGCGTTCGGACAGGGGGGACCGGGGAGCTGTTTTTT.

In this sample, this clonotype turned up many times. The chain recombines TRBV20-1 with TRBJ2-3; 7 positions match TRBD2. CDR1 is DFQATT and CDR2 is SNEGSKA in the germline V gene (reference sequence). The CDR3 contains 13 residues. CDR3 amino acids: CRAGPPSTDTQYF. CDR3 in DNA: TGCAGAGCGGGGCCCCCTAGCACAGATACGCAGTATTTT.

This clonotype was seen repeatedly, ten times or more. DNA for the CDR3: TGTGCCAGCAGCCCTTTTACTACCGGGGAGCTGTTTTTT. It is translated as CASSPFTTGELFF. The V and J genes are TRBV12-3 or TRBV12-4 and TRBJ2-2; D gene ambiguous. CDR3 length: 13 amino acids. V lost 6 bases to trimming and J lost 5 bases, with 10 bases between them.